The clone carrying this T cell receptor (beta chain) came up a few times. The source of the sample is a study of T cells in Graves' hyperthyroidism and ophthalmopathy. Trimming removed 5 bases at V and 4 bases at J, with 14 bases between. This CDR3 is built from 14 residues. CDR1 LNHNV and CDR2 YYDKDF come from the germline V gene (reference sequence). RNA transcripts served as the template for amplifying TCR beta CDR3 regions. TCR CDR3 underwent first-round RT-PCR with the HTBI primer set. Each CDR3 protein is one row after TCRdb ran MiXCR on the multiplex PCR reads. The table lists fewer than 400,000 distinct CDR3 sequences, over 12% of them singletons.

The clonotype was recovered from a man aged 45-60 years with Graves' ophthalmopathy. Specimen: blood. The V and J genes are TRBV15 and TRBJ1-2; no firm D call. In nucleotides, the CDR3 is TGTGCCACCAGCTCAGAAGGAGTCAGCTATGGCTACACCTTC. This gives the protein CATSSEGVSYGYTF.